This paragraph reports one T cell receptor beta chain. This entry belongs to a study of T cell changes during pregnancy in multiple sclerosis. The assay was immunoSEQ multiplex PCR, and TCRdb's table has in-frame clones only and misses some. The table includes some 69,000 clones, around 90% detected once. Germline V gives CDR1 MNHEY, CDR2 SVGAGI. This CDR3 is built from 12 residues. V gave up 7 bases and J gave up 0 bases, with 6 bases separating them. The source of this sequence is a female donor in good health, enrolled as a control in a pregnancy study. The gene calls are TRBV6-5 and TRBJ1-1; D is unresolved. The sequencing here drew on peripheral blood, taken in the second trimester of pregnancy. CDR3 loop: CASTGMNTEAFF. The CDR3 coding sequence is TGTGCCAGCACGGGGATGAACACTGAAGCTTTCTTT.